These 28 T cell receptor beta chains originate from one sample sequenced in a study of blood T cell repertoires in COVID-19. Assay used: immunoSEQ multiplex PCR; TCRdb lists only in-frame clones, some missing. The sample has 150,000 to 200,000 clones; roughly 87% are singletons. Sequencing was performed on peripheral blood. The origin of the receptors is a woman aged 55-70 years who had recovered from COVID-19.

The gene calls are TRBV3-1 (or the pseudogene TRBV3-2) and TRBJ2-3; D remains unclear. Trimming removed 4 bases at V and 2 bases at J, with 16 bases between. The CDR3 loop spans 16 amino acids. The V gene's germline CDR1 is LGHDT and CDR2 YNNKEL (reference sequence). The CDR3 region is CASSPRLSLSTDTQYF. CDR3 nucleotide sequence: TGTGCCAGCAGCCCGCGTCTGTCCCTTTCCACAGATACGCAGTATTTT.

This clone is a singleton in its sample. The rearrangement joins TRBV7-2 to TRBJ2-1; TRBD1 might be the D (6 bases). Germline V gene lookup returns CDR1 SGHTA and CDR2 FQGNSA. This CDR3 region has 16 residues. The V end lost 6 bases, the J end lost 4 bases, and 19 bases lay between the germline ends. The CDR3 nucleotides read TGTGCCAGCAGAAAGGCAAGGGGACAAAATTACAATGAGCAGTTCTTC. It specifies CASRKARGQNYNEQFF. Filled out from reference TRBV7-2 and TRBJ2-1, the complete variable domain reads GAGVSQSPSNKVTEKGKDVELRCDPISGHTALYWYRQSLGQGLEFLIYFQGNSAPDKSGLPSDRFSAERTGGSVSTLTIQRTQQEDSAVYLCASRKARGQNYNEQFFGPGTRLTVL.

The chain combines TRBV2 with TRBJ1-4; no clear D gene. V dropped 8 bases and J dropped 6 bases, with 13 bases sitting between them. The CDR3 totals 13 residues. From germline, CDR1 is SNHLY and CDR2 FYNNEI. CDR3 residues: CASEYAGDEKLFF. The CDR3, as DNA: TGTGCCAGCGAATACGCCGGGGATGAAAAACTGTTTTTT. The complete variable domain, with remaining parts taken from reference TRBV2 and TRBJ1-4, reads EPEVTQTPSHQVTQMGQEVILRCVPISNHLYFYWYRQILGQKVEFLVSFYNNEISEKSEIFDDQFSVERPDGSNFTLKIRSTKLEDSAMYFCASEYAGDEKLFFGSGTQLSVL.

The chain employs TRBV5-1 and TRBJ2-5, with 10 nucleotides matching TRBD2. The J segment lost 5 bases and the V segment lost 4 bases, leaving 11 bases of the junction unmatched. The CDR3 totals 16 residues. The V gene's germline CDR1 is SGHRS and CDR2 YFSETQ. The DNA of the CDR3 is TGCGCCAGCAGCCGATCTCTAGCGGGGGTATGGGAGACCCAGTACTTC. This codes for CASSRSLAGVWETQYF.

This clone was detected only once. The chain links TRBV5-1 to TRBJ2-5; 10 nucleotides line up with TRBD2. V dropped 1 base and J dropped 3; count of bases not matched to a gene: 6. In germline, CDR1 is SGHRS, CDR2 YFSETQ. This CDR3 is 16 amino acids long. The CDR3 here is CASSLRASGGEETQYF. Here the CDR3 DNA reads TGCGCCAGCAGCTTGAGGGCTAGCGGGGGTGAAGAGACCCAGTACTTC.

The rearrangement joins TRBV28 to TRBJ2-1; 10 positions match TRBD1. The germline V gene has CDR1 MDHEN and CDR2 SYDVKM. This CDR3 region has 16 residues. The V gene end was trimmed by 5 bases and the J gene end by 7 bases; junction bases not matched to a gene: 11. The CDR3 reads CASSAPGQGIANEQFF. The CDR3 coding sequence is TGTGCCAGCAGTGCCCCGGGACAGGGGATCGCGAATGAGCAGTTCTTC.

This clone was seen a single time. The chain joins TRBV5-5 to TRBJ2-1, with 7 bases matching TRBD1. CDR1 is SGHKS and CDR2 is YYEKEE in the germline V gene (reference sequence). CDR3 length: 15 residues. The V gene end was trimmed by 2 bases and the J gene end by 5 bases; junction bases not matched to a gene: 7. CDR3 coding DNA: TGTGCCAGCAGCTTACAGGGGACATCTCACAATGAGCAGTTCTTC. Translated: CASSLQGTSHNEQFF.

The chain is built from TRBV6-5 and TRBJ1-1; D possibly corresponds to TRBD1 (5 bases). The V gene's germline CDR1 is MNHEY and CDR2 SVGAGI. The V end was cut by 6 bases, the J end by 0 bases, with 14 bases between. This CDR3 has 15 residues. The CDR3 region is CASSGGGAMNTEAFF. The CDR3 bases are TGTGCCAGCAGCGGCGGCGGGGCCATGAACACTGAAGCTTTCTTT.

Here the CDR3 reads CASSIRDRDSEQYF. DNA for the CDR3: TGTGCCAGTAGTATCCGGGACAGGGACTCAGAGCAGTACTTC. The chain uses TRBV19 and TRBJ2-7, with 9 positions matching TRBD1. The V segment lost 3 bases and the J segment 7 bases; nucleotides outside the gene matches: 7. The CDR3 has 14 residues. Germline V gene sequence: CDR1 LNHDA, CDR2 SQIVND (reference sequence).

The CDR3 DNA reads TGTGCCAGCAGTTACCGCCAGGCAGTCCCCACTGAAGCTTTCTTT. It specifies CASSYRQAVPTEAFF. The genes are TRBV6-5 and TRBJ1-1; D is unclear. There are 15 residues in the CDR3. Germline V CDR1 and CDR2: MNHEY, SVGAGI. Trimming took 2 bases from V and 4 from J, leaving 14 bases between them.

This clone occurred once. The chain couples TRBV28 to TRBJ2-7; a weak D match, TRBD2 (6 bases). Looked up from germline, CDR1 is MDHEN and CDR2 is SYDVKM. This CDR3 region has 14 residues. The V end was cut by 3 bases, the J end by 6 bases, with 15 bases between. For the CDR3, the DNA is TGTGCCAGCAGTTTTCTCCCGACTAGAGGCGAGCAGTACTTC. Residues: CASSFLPTRGEQYF.

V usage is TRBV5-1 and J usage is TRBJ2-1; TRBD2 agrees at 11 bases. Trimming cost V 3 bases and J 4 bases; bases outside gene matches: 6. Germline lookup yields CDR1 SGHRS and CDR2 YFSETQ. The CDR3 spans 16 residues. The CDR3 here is CASSWTGTSGYNEQFF. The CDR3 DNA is TGCGCCAGCAGCTGGACCGGGACTAGCGGATACAATGAGCAGTTCTTC.

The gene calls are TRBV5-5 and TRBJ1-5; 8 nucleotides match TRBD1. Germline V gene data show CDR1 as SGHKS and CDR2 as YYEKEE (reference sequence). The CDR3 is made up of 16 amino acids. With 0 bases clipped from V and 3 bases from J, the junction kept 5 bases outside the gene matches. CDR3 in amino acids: CASSLGLDRDNQPQHF. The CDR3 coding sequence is TGTGCCAGCAGCTTGGGGCTGGACAGGGACAATCAGCCCCAGCATTTT.

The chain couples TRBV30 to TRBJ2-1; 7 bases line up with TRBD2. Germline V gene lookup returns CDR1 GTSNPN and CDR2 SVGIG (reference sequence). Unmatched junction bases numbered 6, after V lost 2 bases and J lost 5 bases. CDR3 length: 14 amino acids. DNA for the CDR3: TGTGCCTGGAGTAGAGGCGGGAGAAACAATGAGCAGTTCTTC. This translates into CAWSRGGRNNEQFF. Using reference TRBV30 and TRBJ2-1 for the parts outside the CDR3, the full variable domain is SQTIHQWPATLVQPVGSPLSLECTVEGTSNPNLYWYRQAAGRGLQLLFYSVGIGQISSEVPQNLSASRPQDRQFILSSKKLLLSDSGFYLCAWSRGGRNNEQFFGPGTRLTVL.

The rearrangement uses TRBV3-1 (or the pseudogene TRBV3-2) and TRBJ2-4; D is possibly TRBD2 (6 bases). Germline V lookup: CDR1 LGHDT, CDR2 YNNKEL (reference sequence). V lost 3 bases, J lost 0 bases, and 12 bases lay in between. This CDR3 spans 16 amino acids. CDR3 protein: CASSQGGILAKNIQYF. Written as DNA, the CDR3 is TGTGCCAGCAGCCAGGGAGGAATCCTAGCCAAAAACATTCAGTACTTC.

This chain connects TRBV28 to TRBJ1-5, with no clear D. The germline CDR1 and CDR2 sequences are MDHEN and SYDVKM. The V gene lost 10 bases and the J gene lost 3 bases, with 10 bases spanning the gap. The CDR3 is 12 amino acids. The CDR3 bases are TGTGCCACCCTACCCCCCAATCAGCCCCAGCATTTT. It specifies CATLPPNQPQHF.

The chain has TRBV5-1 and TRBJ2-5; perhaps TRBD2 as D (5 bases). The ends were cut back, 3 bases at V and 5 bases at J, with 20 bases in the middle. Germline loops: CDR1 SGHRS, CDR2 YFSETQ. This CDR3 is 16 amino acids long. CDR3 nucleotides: TGCGCCAGCAGCTATGGTATTACGATCGGCGGGGAGACCCAGTACTTC. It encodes CASSYGITIGGETQYF.

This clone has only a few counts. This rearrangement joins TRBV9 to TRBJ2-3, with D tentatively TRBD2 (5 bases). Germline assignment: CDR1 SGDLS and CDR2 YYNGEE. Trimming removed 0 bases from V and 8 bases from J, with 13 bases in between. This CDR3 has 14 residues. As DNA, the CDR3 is TGTGCCAGCAGCGTAGATAAGGAGGCCTCTACGCAGTATTTT. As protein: CASSVDKEASTQYF.

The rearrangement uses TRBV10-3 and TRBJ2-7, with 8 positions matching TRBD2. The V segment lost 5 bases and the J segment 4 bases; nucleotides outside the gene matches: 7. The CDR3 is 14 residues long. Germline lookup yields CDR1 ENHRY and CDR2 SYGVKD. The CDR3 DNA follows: TGTGCCATCAGTAGCGGGGGCACCATTTACGAGCAGTACTTC. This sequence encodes CAISSGGTIYEQYF.

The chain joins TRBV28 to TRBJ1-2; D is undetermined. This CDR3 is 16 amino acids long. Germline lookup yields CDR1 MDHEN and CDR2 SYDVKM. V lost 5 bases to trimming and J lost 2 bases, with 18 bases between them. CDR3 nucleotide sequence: TGTGCCAGCAGTGCCACCGGGCCCGGCGGGAACTATGGCTACACCTTC. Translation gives CASSATGPGGNYGYTF.

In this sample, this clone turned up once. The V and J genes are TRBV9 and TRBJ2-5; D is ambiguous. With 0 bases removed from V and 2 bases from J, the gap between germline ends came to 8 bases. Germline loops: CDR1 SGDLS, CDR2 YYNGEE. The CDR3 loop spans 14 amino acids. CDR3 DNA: TGTGCCAGCAGCGTAGGGGCCGGACAAGAGACCCAGTACTTC. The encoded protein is CASSVGAGQETQYF.

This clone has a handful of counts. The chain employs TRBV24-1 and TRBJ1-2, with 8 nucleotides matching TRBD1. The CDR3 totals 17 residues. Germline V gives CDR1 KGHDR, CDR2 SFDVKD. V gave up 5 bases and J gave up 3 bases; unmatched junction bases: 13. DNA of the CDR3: TGTGCCACCAGTGTCGGAGGACAGGGTCGGAGGGACTATGGCTACACCTTC. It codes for CATSVGGQGRRDYGYTF.

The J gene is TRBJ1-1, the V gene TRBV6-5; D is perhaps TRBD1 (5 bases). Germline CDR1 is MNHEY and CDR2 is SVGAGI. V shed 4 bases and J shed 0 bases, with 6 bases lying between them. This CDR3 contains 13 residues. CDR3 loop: CASSWGVNTEAFF. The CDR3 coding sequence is TGTGCCAGCAGTTGGGGGGTGAACACTGAAGCTTTCTTT.

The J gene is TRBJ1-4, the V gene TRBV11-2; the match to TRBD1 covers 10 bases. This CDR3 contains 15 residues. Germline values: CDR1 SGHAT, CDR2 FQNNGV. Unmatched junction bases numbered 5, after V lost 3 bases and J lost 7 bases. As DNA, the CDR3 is TGTGCCAGCAGCTTGGGACAGGGGTTGGGTGAAAAACTGTTTTTT. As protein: CASSLGQGLGEKLFF.

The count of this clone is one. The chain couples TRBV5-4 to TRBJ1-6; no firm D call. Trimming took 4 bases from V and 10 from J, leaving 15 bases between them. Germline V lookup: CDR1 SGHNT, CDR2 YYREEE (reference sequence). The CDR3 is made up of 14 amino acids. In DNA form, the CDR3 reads TGTGCCAGCAGCCTCGCGGGTACGGGGTCACCCCTCCACTTT. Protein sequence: CASSLAGTGSPLHF.

CDR3 in amino acids: CASSINRGKAFF. The CDR3 nucleotides are TGTGCCAGTAGTATTAACAGGGGAAAAGCTTTCTTT. This rearrangement joins TRBV19 to TRBJ1-1, with 7 bases aligning to TRBD1. The CDR3 loop spans 12 amino acids. The V gene end was trimmed by 3 bases and the J gene end by 9 bases; junction bases not matched to a gene: 4. Germline-derived CDR1 and CDR2 are LNHDA and SQIVND (reference sequence).

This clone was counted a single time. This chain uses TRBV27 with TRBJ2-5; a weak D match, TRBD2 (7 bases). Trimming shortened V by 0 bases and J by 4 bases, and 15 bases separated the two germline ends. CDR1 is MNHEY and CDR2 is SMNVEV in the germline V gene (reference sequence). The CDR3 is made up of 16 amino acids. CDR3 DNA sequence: TGTGCCAGCAGTTTATCGAGGGCGGGGGCCCCAGAGACCCAGTACTTC. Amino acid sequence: CASSLSRAGAPETQYF.

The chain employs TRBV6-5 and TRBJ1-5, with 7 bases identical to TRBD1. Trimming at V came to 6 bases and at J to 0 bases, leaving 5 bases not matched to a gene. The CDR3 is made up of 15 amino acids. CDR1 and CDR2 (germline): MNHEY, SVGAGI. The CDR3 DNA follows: TGTGCCAGCAGCCGGGACAGCTTTAGCAATCAGCCCCAGCATTTT. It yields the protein CASSRDSFSNQPQHF.